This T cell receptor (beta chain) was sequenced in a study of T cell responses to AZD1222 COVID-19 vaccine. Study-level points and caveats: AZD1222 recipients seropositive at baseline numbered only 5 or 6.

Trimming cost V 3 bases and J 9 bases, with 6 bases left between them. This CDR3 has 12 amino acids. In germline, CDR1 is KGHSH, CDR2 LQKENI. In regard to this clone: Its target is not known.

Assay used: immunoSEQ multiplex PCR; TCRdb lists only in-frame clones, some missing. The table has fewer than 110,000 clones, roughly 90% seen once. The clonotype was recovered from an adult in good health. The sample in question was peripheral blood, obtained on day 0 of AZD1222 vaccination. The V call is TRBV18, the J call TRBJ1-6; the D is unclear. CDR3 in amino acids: CASSPDGSPLHF. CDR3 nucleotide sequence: TGTGCCAGCTCACCGGATGGTTCACCCCTCCACTTT.